The 25 T cell receptor beta chains given below trace back to one sample, sequenced in a study of CD8 T cells in Susac syndrome. RNA, at about 0.5 to 1 ug, was reverse transcribed with random hexamers. TCRdb reanalysed the immunoSEQ multiplex PCR reads using MiXCR and keeps one entry per CDR3 protein. The table lists about 240,000 distinct CDR3 sequences, around 96% of them singletons. Sequencing used CD4+ T cells from PBMCs. These receptors all come from a human donor with Susac syndrome.

A single count supports this clonotype. The V call is TRBV20-1, the J call TRBJ2-5; 12 bases fit TRBD2. Looked up from germline, CDR1 is DFQATT and CDR2 is SNEGSKA (reference sequence). The ends lost 0 bases at V and 3 bases at J; junction bases unmatched: 14. This CDR3 contains 19 residues. The CDR3: CSAREKQNLAGGPEETQYF. In nucleotides, the CDR3 is TGCAGTGCTAGAGAGAAACAAAATCTAGCGGGAGGGCCGGAAGAGACCCAGTACTTC.

V and J are TRBV5-1 and TRBJ2-7; no clear D gene. Germline CDR1 is SGHRS and CDR2 is YFSETQ. The CDR3 spans 15 residues. The V end was cut by 0 bases, the J end by 1 base, with 11 bases between. The CDR3, as DNA: TGCGCCAGCAGCTTGGGGGCTGCCCAGTCCTACGAGCAGTACTTC. Translating gives CASSLGAAQSYEQYF.

The rearrangement uses TRBV28 and TRBJ1-1; no reliable D call. With 7 bases removed from V and 1 base from J, the gap between germline ends came to 4 bases. This CDR3 is 11 amino acids long. In germline, CDR1 is MDHEN, CDR2 SYDVKM. CDR3 sequence reads: CASNENTEAFF. As DNA, the CDR3 is TGTGCCAGCAATGAGAACACTGAAGCTTTCTTT. The complete variable domain, with remaining parts taken from reference TRBV28 and TRBJ1-1, reads DVKVTQSSRYLVKRTGEKVFLECVQDMDHENMFWYRQDPGLGLRLIYFSYDVKMKEKGDIPEGYSVSREKKERFSLILESASTNQTSMYLCASNENTEAFFGQGTRLTVV.

The rearrangement uses TRBV20-1 and TRBJ2-1; 7 bases map to TRBD1. The CDR3 has 14 amino acids. The V gene's germline CDR1 is DFQATT and CDR2 SNEGSKA (reference sequence). V was clipped by 1 base and J by 8 bases; unmatched bases: 8. DNA of the CDR3: TGCAGTGCTAGAGCCCTAGAGGGGGCCCATGAGCAGTTCTTC. Translated, it gives CSARALEGAHEQFF.

The CDR3 bases are TGTGCCATCAGTGAGAACAGGGGCGAGCAGTACTTC. It encodes CAISENRGEQYF. The rearrangement uses TRBV10-3 and TRBJ2-7, with 7 positions matching TRBD1. CDR1 ENHRY and CDR2 SYGVKD come from the germline V gene. The junction had 1 base not matched to a gene; V was cut back by 2 bases and J by 6 bases. The CDR3 is 12 amino acids.

This clonotype was observed a single time. The chain is built from TRBV24-1 and TRBJ2-7; TRBD1 is a possible D gene (6 bases). Germline V lookup: CDR1 KGHDR, CDR2 SFDVKD. The CDR3 is 14 amino acids. V was cut by 9 bases and J by 5 bases, with 19 bases left in between. This CDR3 reads CATPADSGGHEQYF. CDR3 in DNA: TGTGCCACCCCAGCGGACAGTGGGGGCCACGAGCAGTACTTC.

This chain connects TRBV12-3 or TRBV12-4 to TRBJ1-2, with 7 bases that match TRBD1. The CDR3 runs to 11 residues. Trimming took 11 bases from V and 8 from J; bases not matched to a gene: 8. The CDR3: CAAGGGEGYTF. The DNA for the CDR3 is TGTGCCGCAGGGGGGGGTGAAGGCTACACCTTC.

This rearrangement joins TRBV29-1 to TRBJ1-3; 8 bases align to TRBD1. The ends lost 6 bases at V and 4 bases at J; junction bases unmatched: 11. CDR1 SQVTM and CDR2 ANQGSEA come from the germline V gene. This CDR3 is built from 15 residues. CDR3 bases: TGCAGCGTCGGGAGGACAGGGCTGTCCGGAAACACCATATATTTT. Translated, it gives CSVGRTGLSGNTIYF.

This clonotype was seen just once. The rearrangement joins TRBV20-1 to TRBJ2-7; 11 nucleotides match TRBD2. The V gene end was trimmed by 6 bases and the J gene end by 3 bases; junction bases not matched to a gene: 10. The CDR3 is 15 amino acids. Germline lookup yields CDR1 DFQATT and CDR2 SNEGSKA (reference sequence). The CDR3 DNA sequence: TGCAGTGCCCGAACCCTAGCGGGGGGATTCTACGAGCAGTACTTC. This encodes CSARTLAGGFYEQYF.

The chain carries TRBV29-1 and TRBJ2-3; D is undetermined. The CDR3 runs 14 residues. The germline V gene encodes CDR1 SQVTM and CDR2 ANQGSEA. Trimming took off 6 bases at V and 1 base at J, with 14 bases between the two ends. CDR3 protein: CSVQMRLGTDTQYF. The CDR3 DNA reads as TGCAGCGTCCAGATGAGACTTGGCACAGATACGCAGTATTTT.

The V call is TRBV30, the J call TRBJ1-5, with 7 bases lining up with TRBD1. The CDR3 length is 15 residues. CDR1 is GTSNPN and CDR2 is SVGIG in the germline V gene (reference sequence). With 0 bases clipped from V and 2 bases from J, the junction kept 4 bases outside the gene matches. CDR3 sequence reads: CAWSVPGQRNQPQHF. CDR3 bases: TGTGCCTGGAGTGTTCCGGGACAGCGCAATCAGCCCCAGCATTTT.

The chain links TRBV29-1 to TRBJ2-7, with TRBD1 identical over 7 bases. The germline CDR1 and CDR2 sequences are SQVTM and ANQGSEA. CDR3 length: 14 residues. V lost 7 bases and J lost 0; bases outside the gene matches: 9. This CDR3 reads CSGILDRVSYEQYF. CDR3 in DNA: TGCAGCGGGATTCTCGACAGGGTCTCCTACGAGCAGTACTTC.

The rearrangement joins TRBV7-9 to TRBJ2-1, with D perhaps matching TRBD2 (5 bases). The CDR3 has 11 residues. Trimming took off 4 bases at V and 13 bases at J, with 11 bases between the two ends. Germline assignment: CDR1 SEHNR and CDR2 FQNEAQ (reference sequence). The CDR3 reads CASSSAGLQFF. The CDR3 DNA reads as TGTGCCAGCAGCTCGGCGGGCTTACAGTTCTTC.

The chain combines TRBV28 with TRBJ1-2; 7 bases line up with TRBD1. The CDR3 runs 13 residues. Per germline, CDR1 MDHEN and CDR2 SYDVKM. The V gene end was trimmed by 8 bases and the J gene end by 13 bases; junction bases not matched to a gene: 16. For the CDR3, the DNA is TGTGCCAGCCAGATCGGGACAGCCCACACGCGCACCTTC. Translation gives CASQIGTAHTRTF.

V is TRBV9 and J is TRBJ1-2; no definite D call. The CDR3 contains 14 residues. CDR1 and CDR2 from the germline V gene are SGDLS and YYNGEE. Trimming pared 7 bases from V and 0 bases from J, leaving 13 bases between. The CDR3 is CASGKGASNYGYTF. CDR3 sequence (DNA): TGTGCCAGCGGGAAGGGAGCCTCTAACTATGGCTACACCTTC.

This chain connects TRBV3-1 to TRBJ1-2; 12 bases agree with TRBD1. CDR1 is LGHDT and CDR2 is YNNKEL in the germline V gene (reference sequence). The CDR3 is 14 amino acids. Trimming removed 6 bases from V and 8 bases from J; junction bases left unmatched: 7. The CDR3 reads CASRDGTGGGGYTF. In DNA, the CDR3 is TGTGCCAGCAGAGATGGGACAGGGGGCGGGGGCTACACCTTC.

The chain links TRBV7-9 to TRBJ1-5; 10 nucleotides line up with TRBD1. Trimming at V came to 5 bases and at J to 5 bases, leaving 6 bases not matched to a gene. Germline V CDR1 and CDR2: SEHNR, FQNEAQ (reference sequence). The CDR3 is 15 amino acids. The chain's CDR3 is CASSGPGQGYQPQHF. The CDR3 DNA follows: TGTGCCAGCAGCGGACCGGGACAGGGGTATCAGCCCCAGCATTTT.

This chain uses TRBV7-3 with TRBJ2-3; maybe TRBD2 (5 bases). CDR3 size: 15 residues. The germline V gene has CDR1 SGHTA and CDR2 FQGTGA. V was trimmed by 1 base and J by 0 bases, leaving 8 bases between them. The CDR3 here is CASSLMGASTDTQYF. The CDR3 DNA is TGTGCCAGCAGCTTAATGGGAGCCAGCACAGATACGCAGTATTTT.

The chain has TRBV7-9 and TRBJ2-5; possibly TRBD2 for D (6 bases). The CDR3 has 14 amino acids. Germline V gene sequence: CDR1 SEHNR, CDR2 FQNEAQ (reference sequence). The V end was cut by 5 bases, the J end by 5 bases, with 15 bases between. The DNA for the CDR3 is TGTGCCAGCAGCCTCGGGAGCATGGGGGAGACCCAGTACTTC. Translating gives CASSLGSMGETQYF.

The gene calls are TRBV9 and TRBJ2-7; 7 bases agree with TRBD1. Germline V CDR1 and CDR2: SGDLS, YYNGEE. After removal of 2 bases from V and 3 bases from J, the junction contained 5 bases not matched to a gene. This CDR3 is built from 14 residues. The CDR3 reads CASSVRTGVYEQYF. CDR3 coding DNA: TGTGCCAGCAGCGTTAGAACAGGGGTCTACGAGCAGTACTTC.

The V gene is TRBV28, the J gene TRBJ2-3; 7 bases align to TRBD2. J was trimmed by 2 bases and V by 5 bases; bases with no gene match: 10. The germline V gene has CDR1 MDHEN and CDR2 SYDVKM. CDR3 length: 16 residues. The CDR3: CASSPPASGDTDTQYF. The CDR3 bases are TGTGCCAGCAGTCCACCGGCTAGCGGAGACACAGATACGCAGTATTTT.

The chain carries TRBV20-1 and TRBJ1-2; no reliable D call. This CDR3 comprises 13 residues. Germline V CDR1 and CDR2: DFQATT, SNEGSKA (reference sequence). V was pared by 0 bases and J by 4 bases, with 9 bases between. The CDR3 here is CSARESTFYGYTF. CDR3 coding DNA: TGCAGTGCTAGAGAGTCTACCTTCTATGGCTACACCTTC.

This rearrangement joins TRBV20-1 to TRBJ2-3; 10 nucleotides match TRBD2. Germline V gene data show CDR1 as DFQATT and CDR2 as SNEGSKA (reference sequence). The CDR3 is 14 amino acids. The trim removed 5 bases at V and 6 bases at J, leaving 8 bases unmatched. The CDR3 DNA reads as TGCAGTGCTCTTAGCGGGAGGCCTTGGGATACGCAGTATTTT. This translates into CSALSGRPWDTQYF.

The V call is TRBV29-1, the J call TRBJ2-7, with D perhaps TRBD1 (7 bases). Germline CDR1 and CDR2: SQVTM and ANQGSEA. The CDR3 covers 14 residues. V was shortened by 1 base and J by 3 bases, with 13 bases between the two germline ends. CDR3 in DNA: TGCAGCGTTGAAGGGAGACAGGGACTCTACGAGCAGTACTTC. Its translation: CSVEGRQGLYEQYF.

The chain recombines TRBV5-1 with TRBJ2-5; 10 bases agree with TRBD1. The trim removed 5 bases at V and 5 bases at J, leaving 9 bases unmatched. Germline V lookup: CDR1 SGHRS, CDR2 YFSETQ. The CDR3 contains 15 residues. CDR3 sequence (DNA): TGCGCCAGCAGACGGACGACAGGGGGCAGGGAGACCCAGTACTTC. It translates to CASRRTTGGRETQYF.